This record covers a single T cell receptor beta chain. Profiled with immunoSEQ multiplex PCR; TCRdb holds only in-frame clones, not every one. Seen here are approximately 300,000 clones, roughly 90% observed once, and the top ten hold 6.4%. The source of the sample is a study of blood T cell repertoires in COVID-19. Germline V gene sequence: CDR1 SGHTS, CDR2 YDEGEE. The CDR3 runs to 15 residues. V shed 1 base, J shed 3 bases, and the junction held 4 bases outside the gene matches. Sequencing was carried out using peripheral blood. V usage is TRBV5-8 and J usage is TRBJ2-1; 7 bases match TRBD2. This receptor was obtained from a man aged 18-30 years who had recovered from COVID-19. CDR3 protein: CASSLTPGGYNEQFF. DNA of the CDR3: TGTGCCAGCAGCTTGACTCCGGGAGGCTACAATGAGCAGTTCTTC. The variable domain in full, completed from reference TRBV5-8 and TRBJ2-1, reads EAGVTQSPTHLIKTRGQQATLRCSPISGHTSVYWYQQALGLGLQFLLWYDEGEERNRGNFPPRFSGRQFPNYSSELNVNALELEDSALYLCASSLTPGGYNEQFFGPGTRLTVL.